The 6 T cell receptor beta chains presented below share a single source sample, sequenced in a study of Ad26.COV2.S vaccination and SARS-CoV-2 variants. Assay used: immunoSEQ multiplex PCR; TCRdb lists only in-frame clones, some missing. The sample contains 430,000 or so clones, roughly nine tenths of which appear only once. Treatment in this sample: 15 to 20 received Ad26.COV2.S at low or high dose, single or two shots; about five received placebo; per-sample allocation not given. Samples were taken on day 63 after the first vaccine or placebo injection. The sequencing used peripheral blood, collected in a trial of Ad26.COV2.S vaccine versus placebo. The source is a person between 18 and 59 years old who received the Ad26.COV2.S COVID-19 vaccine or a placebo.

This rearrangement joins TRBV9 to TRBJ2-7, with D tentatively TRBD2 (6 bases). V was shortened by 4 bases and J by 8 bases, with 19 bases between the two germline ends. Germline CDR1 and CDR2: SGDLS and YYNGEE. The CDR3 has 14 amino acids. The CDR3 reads CASSNPSEHKKQYF. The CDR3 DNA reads TGTGCCAGCAGCAACCCTAGCGAACATAAAAAGCAGTACTTC.

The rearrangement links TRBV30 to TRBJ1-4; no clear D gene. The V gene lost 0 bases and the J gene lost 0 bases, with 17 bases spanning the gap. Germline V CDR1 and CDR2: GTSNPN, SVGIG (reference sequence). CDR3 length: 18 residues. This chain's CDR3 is CAWSVGLGYTATNEKLFF. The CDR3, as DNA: TGTGCCTGGAGTGTAGGTTTAGGTTACACGGCAACTAATGAAAAACTGTTTTTT.

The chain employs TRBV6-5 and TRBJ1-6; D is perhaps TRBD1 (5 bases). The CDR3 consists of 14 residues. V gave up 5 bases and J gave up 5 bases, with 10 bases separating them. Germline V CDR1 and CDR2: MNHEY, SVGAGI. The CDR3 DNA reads TGTGCCAGCAGTACCGGGGCCGATAATTCACCCCTCCACTTT. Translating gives CASSTGADNSPLHF.

CDR3 sequence (DNA): TGTGCCAGCGGGTGGTGGGACAATCAGCCCCAGCATTTT. This codes for CASGWWDNQPQHF. This rearrangement joins TRBV6-5 to TRBJ1-5; no definite D call. The CDR3 consists of 13 residues. The germline V and J ends were trimmed by 8 bases and 3 bases, with 11 bases remaining between them. Germline CDR1 and CDR2: MNHEY and SVGAGI.

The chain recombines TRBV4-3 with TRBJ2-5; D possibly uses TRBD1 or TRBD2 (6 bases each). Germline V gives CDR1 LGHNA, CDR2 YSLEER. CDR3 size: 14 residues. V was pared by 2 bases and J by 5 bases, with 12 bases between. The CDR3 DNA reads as TGCGCCAGCAGCCAAACCCAGGGGAGGGAGACCCAGTACTTC. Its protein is CASSQTQGRETQYF.

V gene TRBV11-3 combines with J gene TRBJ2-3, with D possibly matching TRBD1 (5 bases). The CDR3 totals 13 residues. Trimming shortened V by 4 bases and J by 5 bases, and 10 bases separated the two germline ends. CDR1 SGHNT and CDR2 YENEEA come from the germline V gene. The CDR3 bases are TGTGCCAGCAGCTCCCAGGGTGGAGATACGCAGTATTTT. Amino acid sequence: CASSSQGGDTQYF.